Presented here are 2 T cell receptor beta chains from one specimen sequenced in a study of regulatory T cells in long-lasting Graves disease. Relying on iRepertoire HTBI primers and Arm-PCR of CDR3 regions, the team built TCR beta libraries. TCRdb independently ran MiXCR on the multiplex PCR reads; one entry per CDR3 protein. The sample lists 420,000 or so distinct CDR3 sequences, less than 20% occurring once. Described time point: newly diagnosed GD, antithyroid drugs for less than 3 months. PBMCs were the source of the RNA used for TCR sequencing. This sample was shared with a second study, whose subject was T cells in Graves' hyperthyroidism and ophthalmopathy.

This material consisted of peripheral blood mononuclear cells (PBMCs), taken at new diagnosis, from a patient treated with antithyroid drugs. Receptor source: a woman aged 18 to 35 with Graves disease.

The sample holds a few counts of this clonotype. The J gene is TRBJ2-3, the V gene TRBV20-1, with 11 bases aligning to TRBD2. The germline V gene has CDR1 DFQATT and CDR2 SNEGSKA (reference sequence). J was trimmed by 3 bases and V by 0 bases; bases with no gene match: 5. CDR3 size: 16 residues. The DNA for the CDR3 is TGCAGTGCTAGAGATCTCCGACTAGCGGGGACAGATACGCAGTATTTT. Translation: CSARDLRLAGTDTQYF.

This clonotype was found many times. The gene calls are TRBV7-2 and TRBJ1-5; D gene unclear. The CDR3 runs 12 residues. Germline loops: CDR1 SGHTA, CDR2 FQGNSA. The ends were cut back, 2 bases at V and 5 bases at J, with 4 bases in the middle. The CDR3 DNA sequence: TGTGCCAGCAGCTTATTCGATCAGCCCCAGCATTTT. It yields the protein CASSLFDQPQHF.